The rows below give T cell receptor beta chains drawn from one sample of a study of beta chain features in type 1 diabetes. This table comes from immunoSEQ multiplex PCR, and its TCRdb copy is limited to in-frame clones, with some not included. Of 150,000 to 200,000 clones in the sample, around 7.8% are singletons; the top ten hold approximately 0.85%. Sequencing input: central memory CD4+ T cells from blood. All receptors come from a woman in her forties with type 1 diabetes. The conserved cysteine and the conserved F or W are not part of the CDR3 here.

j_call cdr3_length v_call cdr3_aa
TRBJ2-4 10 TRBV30 AWNSGETLQY
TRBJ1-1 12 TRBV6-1 ASSELEQVTEAF
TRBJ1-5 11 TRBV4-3 ASSQQGDQPQH
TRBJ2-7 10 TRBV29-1 SARGGNYEQY
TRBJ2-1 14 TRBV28 ASSSLKKAGDSEQF
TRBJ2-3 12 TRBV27 ASSSAGGADTQY
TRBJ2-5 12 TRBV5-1 ASSPRTGQETQY
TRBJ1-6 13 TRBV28 ASRSPDGNNSPLH
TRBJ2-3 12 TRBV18 ASSPGSFTDTQY
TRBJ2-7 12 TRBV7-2 ASSPPGSRSEQY
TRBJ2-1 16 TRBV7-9 ASSPPGTSGGANNEQF
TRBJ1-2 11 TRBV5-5 ASSLEAGLGYT
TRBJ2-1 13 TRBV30 AWGGQGISYNEQF
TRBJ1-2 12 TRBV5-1 ASSRMDREYGYT
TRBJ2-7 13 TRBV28 ASPPSSGEVDEQY
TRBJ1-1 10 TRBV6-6 ASSDQGLEAF
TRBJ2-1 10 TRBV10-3 AISDSGTRKI
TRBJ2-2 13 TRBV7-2 ASSLWTRGTGELF
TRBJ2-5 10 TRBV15 ATSRTGETQY
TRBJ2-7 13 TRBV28 ASSLSGWEVYEQY
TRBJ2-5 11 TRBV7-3 ASSRGQLETQY
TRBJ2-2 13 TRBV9 ASSVLQGLTGELF
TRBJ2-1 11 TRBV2 ASNPDRDNEQF
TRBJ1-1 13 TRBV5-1 ASRTGTAGRTEAF